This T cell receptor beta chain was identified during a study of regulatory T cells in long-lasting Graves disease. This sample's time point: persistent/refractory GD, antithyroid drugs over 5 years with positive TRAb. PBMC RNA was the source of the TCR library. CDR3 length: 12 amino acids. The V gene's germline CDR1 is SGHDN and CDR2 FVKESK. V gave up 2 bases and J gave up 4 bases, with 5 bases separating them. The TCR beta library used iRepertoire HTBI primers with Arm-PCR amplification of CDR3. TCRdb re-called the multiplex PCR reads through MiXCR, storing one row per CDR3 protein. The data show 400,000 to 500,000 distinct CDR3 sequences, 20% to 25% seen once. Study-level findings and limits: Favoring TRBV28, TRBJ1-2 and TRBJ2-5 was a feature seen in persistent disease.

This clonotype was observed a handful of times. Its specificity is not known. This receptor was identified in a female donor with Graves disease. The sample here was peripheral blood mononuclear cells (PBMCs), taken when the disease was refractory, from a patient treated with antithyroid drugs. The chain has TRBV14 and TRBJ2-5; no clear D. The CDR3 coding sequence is TGTGCCAGCAGCCAACCACGAGAGACCCAGTACTTC. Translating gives CASSQPRETQYF.